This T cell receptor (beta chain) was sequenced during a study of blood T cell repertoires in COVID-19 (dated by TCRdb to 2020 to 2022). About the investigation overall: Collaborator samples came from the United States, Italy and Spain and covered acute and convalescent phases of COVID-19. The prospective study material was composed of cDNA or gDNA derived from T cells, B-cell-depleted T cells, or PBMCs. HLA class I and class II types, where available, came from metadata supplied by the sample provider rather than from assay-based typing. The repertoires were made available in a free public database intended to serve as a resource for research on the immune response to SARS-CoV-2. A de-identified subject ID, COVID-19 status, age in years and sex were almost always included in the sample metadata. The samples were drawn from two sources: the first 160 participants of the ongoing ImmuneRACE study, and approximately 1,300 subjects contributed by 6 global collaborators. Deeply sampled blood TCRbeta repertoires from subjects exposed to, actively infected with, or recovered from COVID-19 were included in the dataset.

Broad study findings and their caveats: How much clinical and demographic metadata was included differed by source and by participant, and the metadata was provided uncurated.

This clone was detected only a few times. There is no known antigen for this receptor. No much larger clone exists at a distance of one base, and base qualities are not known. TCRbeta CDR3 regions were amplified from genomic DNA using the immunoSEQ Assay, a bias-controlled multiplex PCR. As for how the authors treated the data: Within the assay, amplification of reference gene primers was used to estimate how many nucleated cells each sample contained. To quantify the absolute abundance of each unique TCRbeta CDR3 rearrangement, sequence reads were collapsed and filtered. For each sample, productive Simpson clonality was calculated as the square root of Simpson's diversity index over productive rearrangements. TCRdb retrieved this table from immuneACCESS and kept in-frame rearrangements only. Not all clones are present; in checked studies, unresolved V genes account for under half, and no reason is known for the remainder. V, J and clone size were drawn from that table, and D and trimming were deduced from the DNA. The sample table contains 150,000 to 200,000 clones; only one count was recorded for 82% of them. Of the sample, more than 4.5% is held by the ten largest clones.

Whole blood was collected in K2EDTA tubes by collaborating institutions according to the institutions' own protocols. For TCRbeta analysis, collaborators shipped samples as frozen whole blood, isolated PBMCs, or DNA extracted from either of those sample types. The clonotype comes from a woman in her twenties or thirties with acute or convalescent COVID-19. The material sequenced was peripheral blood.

The DNA sequence is as follows: TGTGCCAGCAGTTTGGAAGGACTCTTAGCAACTAATGAAAAACTGTTTTTT. This translates into CASSLEGLLATNEKLFF. Rearrangement joined TRBV28 to TRBJ1-4, with no confident D gene call. The CDR3 holds 17 amino acids from the cysteine to the phenylalanine. Just the 51-base CDR3 DNA is kept, in frame starting at base 1. Via the germline V gene, CDR1 is MDHEN and CDR2 SYDVKM. V is reduced by 3 bases and J by 0 bases, leaving a spacing of 14 bases between them.